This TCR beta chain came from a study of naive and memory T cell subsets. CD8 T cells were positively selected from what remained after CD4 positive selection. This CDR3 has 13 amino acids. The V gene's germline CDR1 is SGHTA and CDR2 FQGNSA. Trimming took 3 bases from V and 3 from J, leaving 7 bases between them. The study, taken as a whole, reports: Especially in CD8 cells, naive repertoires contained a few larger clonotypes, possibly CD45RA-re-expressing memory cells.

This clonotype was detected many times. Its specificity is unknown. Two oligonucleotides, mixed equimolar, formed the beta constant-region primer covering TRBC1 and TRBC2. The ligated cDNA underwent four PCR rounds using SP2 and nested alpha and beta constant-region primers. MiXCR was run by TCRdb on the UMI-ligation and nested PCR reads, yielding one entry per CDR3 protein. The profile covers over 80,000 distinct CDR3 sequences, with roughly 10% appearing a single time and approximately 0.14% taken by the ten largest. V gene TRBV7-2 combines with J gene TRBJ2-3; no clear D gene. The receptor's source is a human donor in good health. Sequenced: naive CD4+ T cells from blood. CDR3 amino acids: CASSFSRTDTQYF. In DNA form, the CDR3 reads TGTGCCAGCAGCTTCTCCCGGACAGATACGCAGTATTTT.